The sequence of this T cell receptor (beta chain) was determined in a study of CD8+CD57+ T cells in acquired aplastic anemia. At the level of the study: The study obtained an average of 3.2 ug of DNA from sorted CD4+ and CD8+ cells.

Profiling that covered TCR beta VDJ and CDR3 relied on genomic DNA as its template. TCRdb redid the calling of the reads with MiXCR, one entry per CDR3 protein. The sample consists of under 200,000 distinct CDR3 sequences, around half of them appearing once. This clonotype was seen only once. Trimming took off 6 bases at V and 2 bases at J, with 14 bases between the two ends. The length of the CDR3 is 14 residues. Germline lookup yields CDR1 DFQATT and CDR2 SNEGSKA (reference sequence). Sequencing involved patients with CD8+CD57+ cell expansion previously shown by flow cytometry. The gene calls are TRBV20-1 and TRBJ2-1, with D possibly being TRBD2 (6 bases). Sequenced material: sorted CD4+, CD8+, or CD8+CD57+ T cells (not recorded which) from PBMCs. The receptor comes from a human donor with aplastic anemia. As DNA, the CDR3 is TGCAGTGCCGCCCACGGGGGAACCTACAATGAGCAGTTCTTC. Protein: CSAAHGGTYNEQFF.